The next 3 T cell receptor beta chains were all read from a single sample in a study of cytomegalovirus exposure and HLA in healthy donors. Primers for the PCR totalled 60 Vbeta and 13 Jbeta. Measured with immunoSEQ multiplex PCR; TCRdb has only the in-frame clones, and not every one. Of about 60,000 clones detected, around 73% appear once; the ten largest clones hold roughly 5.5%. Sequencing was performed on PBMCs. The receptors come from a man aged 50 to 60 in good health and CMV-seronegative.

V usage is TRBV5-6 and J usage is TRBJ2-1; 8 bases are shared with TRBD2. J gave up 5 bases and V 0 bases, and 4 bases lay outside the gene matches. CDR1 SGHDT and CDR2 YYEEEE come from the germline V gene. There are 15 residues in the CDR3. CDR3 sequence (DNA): TGTGCCAGCAGCTTGGTAGCGGGGCTGAACAATGAGCAGTTCTTC. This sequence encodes CASSLVAGLNNEQFF.

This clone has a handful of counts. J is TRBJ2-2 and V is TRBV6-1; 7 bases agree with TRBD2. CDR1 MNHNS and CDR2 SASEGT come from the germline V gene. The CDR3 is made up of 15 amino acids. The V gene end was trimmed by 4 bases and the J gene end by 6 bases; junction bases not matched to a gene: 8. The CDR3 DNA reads TGTGCCAGCAGTGGATCCGGGGGGACTCCCGGGGAGCTGTTTTTT. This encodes CASSGSGGTPGELFF.

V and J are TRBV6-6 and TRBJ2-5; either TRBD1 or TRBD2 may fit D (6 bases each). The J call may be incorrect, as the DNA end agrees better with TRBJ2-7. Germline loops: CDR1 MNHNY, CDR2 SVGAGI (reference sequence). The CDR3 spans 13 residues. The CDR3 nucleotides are TGTGCCAGTACTTACAGGGAGGCATACGAGCAGTACTTC. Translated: CASTYREAYEQYF.